Presented here are 30 T cell receptor beta chains from one specimen sequenced in a study of T cells after yellow fever vaccination. TCRdb redid the calling of the 5' RACE reads with MiXCR, one entry per CDR3 protein. The sample carries 250,000 to 300,000 distinct CDR3 sequences, under 15% recorded once. The sample consisted of CD4+ T cells sorted from PBMCs, taken 45 days after the yellow fever booster vaccination. These TCRs come from a man aged 30-40 years who received the YFV17D yellow fever vaccine.

This clonotype has a count of ten or more. V gene TRBV14 combines with J gene TRBJ1-2; D gene uncertain. The germline V and J ends were trimmed by 1 base and 4 bases, with 16 bases remaining between them. The CDR3 contains 16 residues. Germline loops: CDR1 SGHDN, CDR2 FVKESK. CDR3 nucleotide sequence: TGTGCCAGCAGCCAAGTTAAAGGGCGCCCAGGCTATGGCTACACCTTC. Its protein is CASSQVKGRPGYGYTF.

The chain employs TRBV20-1 and TRBJ1-3; a weak D match, TRBD1 (5 bases). The length of the CDR3 is 14 residues. Between the trimmed V and J ends, which lost 3 bases and 1 base, there was a span of 10 bases. CDR1 and CDR2 (germline): DFQATT, SNEGSKA (reference sequence). CDR3 loop: CSASLGASGNTIYF. For the CDR3, the DNA is TGCAGTGCTAGTCTTGGGGCTTCTGGAAACACCATATATTTT.

This clonotype was seen only a few times. The gene calls are TRBV7-2 and TRBJ1-6; TRBD1 might be the D (5 bases). Germline V gene lookup returns CDR1 SGHTA and CDR2 FQGNSA. The CDR3 sequence is 12 residues long. The V end was cut by 5 bases, the J end by 7 bases, with 6 bases between. The DNA of the CDR3 is TGTGCCAGCAGCGGGACCAATTCACCCCTCCACTTT. It yields the protein CASSGTNSPLHF.

The chain combines TRBV12-3 or TRBV12-4 with TRBJ2-4, with 7 bases matching TRBD2. With V trimmed by 6 bases and J by 0 bases, 5 bases remained unmatched. CDR3 length: 15 residues. CDR3 amino acids: CASSLSGIAKNIQYF. DNA for the CDR3: TGTGCCAGCAGCCTAAGCGGGATAGCCAAAAACATTCAGTACTTC.

This clonotype was counted many times. The chain has TRBV20-1 and TRBJ2-3; no clear D. From germline, CDR1 is DFQATT and CDR2 SNEGSKA (reference sequence). V lost 1 base and J lost 5, with 4 bases in between. The CDR3 spans 11 residues. The CDR3 DNA sequence: TGCAGTGCTAGAGTCAGAGATACGCAGTATTTT. Protein: CSARVRDTQYF.

In this sample, this clonotype turned up a few times. This chain connects TRBV30 to TRBJ2-5; no reliable D call. V was pared by 0 bases and J by 5 bases, with 13 bases between. The CDR3 has 14 residues. Germline CDR1 is GTSNPN and CDR2 is SVGIG (reference sequence). The CDR3 loop is CAWSVHRYGETQYF. For the CDR3, the DNA is TGTGCCTGGAGTGTACACCGCTACGGGGAGACCCAGTACTTC.

The chain employs TRBV12-3 or TRBV12-4 and TRBJ2-7, with TRBD1 identical over 8 bases. V lost 6 bases and J lost 0; bases outside the gene matches: 7. This CDR3 has 15 residues. The CDR3 protein is CASRPGQEISYEQYF. DNA of the CDR3: TGTGCCAGCAGGCCGGGACAGGAGATCTCCTACGAGCAGTACTTC.

The chain is built from TRBV12-3 or TRBV12-4 and TRBJ2-2; no firm D call. The CDR3 covers 15 residues. The ends were cut back, 4 bases at V and 4 bases at J, with 13 bases in the middle. CDR3 bases: TGTGCCAGCAGTTCGGTCCAAGCCGGCACCGGGGAGCTGTTTTTT. Its translation is CASSSVQAGTGELFF.

This clonotype was found a few times. The genes are TRBV7-2 and TRBJ2-3, with D perhaps being TRBD1 or TRBD2 (5 bases each). The CDR3 contains 14 residues. V lost 0 bases, J lost 1 base, and 5 bases lay in between. Germline CDR1 and CDR2: SGHTA and FQGNSA. DNA for the CDR3: TGTGCCAGCAGCTTAGCGGGACGCACAGATACGCAGTATTTT. It yields the protein CASSLAGRTDTQYF.

The chain links TRBV7-6 to TRBJ2-5; D remains ambiguous. Germline CDR1 is SGHVS and CDR2 is FNYEAQ. The V gene lost 1 base and the J gene lost 4 bases, with 16 bases spanning the gap. This CDR3 is 16 amino acids long. CDR3 region: CASSLGPQSRRETQYF. The CDR3 DNA sequence: TGTGCCAGCAGCTTAGGCCCCCAATCCCGGCGAGAGACCCAGTACTTC.

The chain has TRBV9 and TRBJ1-1; D remains ambiguous. Germline CDR1 is SGDLS and CDR2 is YYNGEE. Trimming shortened V by 0 bases and J by 2 bases, and 8 bases separated the two germline ends. This CDR3 spans 14 amino acids. The CDR3 DNA sequence: TGTGCCAGCAGCGTAGGAGGGTCTAACACTGAAGCTTTCTTT. It specifies CASSVGGSNTEAFF.

The gene calls are TRBV5-1 and TRBJ2-1; D remains unclear. Germline loops: CDR1 SGHRS, CDR2 YFSETQ. The CDR3 spans 12 residues. Trimming took 3 bases from V and 6 from J, leaving 7 bases between them. CDR3: CASSWQANEQFF. For the CDR3, the DNA is TGCGCCAGCAGCTGGCAGGCCAATGAGCAGTTCTTC.

This clonotype has a handful of counts. The rearrangement joins TRBV12-3 or TRBV12-4 to TRBJ2-1; a weak D match, TRBD2 (5 bases). CDR3 size: 16 residues. V dropped 6 bases and J dropped 6 bases, with 21 bases sitting between them. CDR3 sequence: CASSPSGYFSSNEQFF. CDR3 in DNA: TGTGCCAGCAGCCCTTCGGGGTACTTTTCCAGCAATGAGCAGTTCTTC.

The chain joins TRBV12-3 or TRBV12-4 to TRBJ1-2; 7 nucleotides match TRBD1. The CDR3 totals 13 residues. The junction had 11 bases not matched to a gene; V was cut back by 9 bases and J by 7 bases. CDR3 in DNA: TGTGCCAGTGTTTTAGGGGGCGGCTCTGGCTACACCTTC. Translated: CASVLGGGSGYTF.

The rearrangement uses TRBV3-1 and TRBJ2-3; D ambiguous. In germline, CDR1 is LGHDT, CDR2 YNNKEL (reference sequence). Trimming stripped 0 bases from V and 4 bases from J, with 17 bases between. The CDR3 extends over 17 amino acids. The CDR3 DNA sequence: TGTGCCAGCAGCCAAGAAGCGCGTTTCCTGGAGCCAGATACGCAGTATTTT. The encoded protein is CASSQEARFLEPDTQYF.

This chain connects TRBV12-3 or TRBV12-4 to TRBJ2-1, with TRBD2 matching over 13 bases. The CDR3 covers 17 residues. The V and J ends lost 3 bases and 4 bases, in that order; junction bases with no gene match: 6. The CDR3 reads CASSFLRTSGSYNEQFF. DNA for the CDR3: TGTGCCAGCAGTTTCCTTCGGACTAGCGGGAGTTACAATGAGCAGTTCTTC.

The V call is TRBV19, the J call TRBJ2-4, with D perhaps matching TRBD2 (6 bases). Trimming left V 1 base short and J 4 bases short, with 17 bases between. The CDR3 is made up of 17 amino acids. Germline values: CDR1 LNHDA, CDR2 SQIVND (reference sequence). The CDR3: CASSIGGGFLLKNIQYF. The DNA for the CDR3 is TGTGCCAGTAGTATAGGTGGAGGGTTCCTTCTGAAAAACATTCAGTACTTC.

The CDR3 here is CASSFTGAVTGELFF. For the CDR3, the DNA is TGTGCCAGCAGTTTTACAGGGGCTGTAACCGGGGAGCTGTTTTTT. The J gene is TRBJ2-2, the V gene TRBV27; 7 bases fit TRBD1. The length of the CDR3 is 15 residues. Germline trimming cut 3 bases from V and 5 bases from J; bases unmatched to any gene: 6. The germline V gene has CDR1 MNHEY and CDR2 SMNVEV (reference sequence).

This clonotype turned up a few times. V and J are TRBV4-3 and TRBJ2-1; D is uncertain. The germline CDR1 and CDR2 sequences are LGHNA and YSLEER. V was trimmed by 2 bases and J by 0 bases, leaving 11 bases between them. The CDR3 sequence is 16 residues long. CDR3 amino acids: CASSQSSVASYNEQFF. CDR3 DNA: TGCGCCAGCAGCCAATCCTCGGTCGCCTCCTACAATGAGCAGTTCTTC.

The sample holds a few counts of this clonotype. This chain joins TRBV18 and TRBJ1-1, with TRBD1 matching over 9 bases. J was trimmed by 5 bases and V by 5 bases; bases with no gene match: 9. Germline V gene data show CDR1 as KGHSH and CDR2 as LQKENI. The CDR3 extends over 15 amino acids. This chain's CDR3 is CASSSLTGQGTEAFF. In DNA, the CDR3 is TGTGCCAGCTCATCCCTGACCGGACAGGGGACTGAAGCTTTCTTT. Looking up the rest from reference TRBV18 and TRBJ1-1 gives the full variable domain: NAGVMQNPRHLVRRRGQEARLRCSPMKGHSHVYWYRQLPEEGLKFMVYLQKENIIDESGMPKERFSAEFPKEGPSILRIQQVVRGDSAAYFCASSSLTGQGTEAFFGQGTRLTVV.

This clonotype was seen more than once but under ten times. This sequence joins TRBV5-1 and TRBJ2-5; maybe TRBD2 (5 bases). Germline CDR1 is SGHRS and CDR2 is YFSETQ. V was shortened by 4 bases and J by 4 bases, with 14 bases between the two germline ends. There are 14 residues in the CDR3. CDR3 DNA sequence: TGCGCCAGCAGCCCCGGACGGGCGGGAGAGACCCAGTACTTC. The encoded protein is CASSPGRAGETQYF. The whole variable domain, remainder taken from reference TRBV5-1 and TRBJ2-5, is KAGVTQTPRYLIKTRGQQVTLSCSPISGHRSVSWYQQTPGQGLQFLFEYFSETQRNKGNFPGRFSGRQFSNSRSEMNVSTLELGDSALYLCASSPGRAGETQYFGPGTRLLVL.

The rearrangement uses TRBV11-2 and TRBJ1-2, with TRBD1 matching 8 bases. The length of the CDR3 is 13 residues. V shed 4 bases and J 7 bases; nucleotides not matched to a gene: 5. The germline CDR1 and CDR2 sequences are SGHAT and FQNNGV. The CDR3 here is CASSYRGMGGYTF. The CDR3 nucleotides read TGTGCCAGCAGCTACAGGGGGATGGGTGGCTACACCTTC.

This sequence joins TRBV7-2 and TRBJ2-6; D gene unclear. The length of the CDR3 is 15 residues. Trimming shortened V by 3 bases and J by 0 bases, and 6 bases separated the two germline ends. Germline assignment: CDR1 SGHTA and CDR2 FQGNSA. The chain's CDR3 is CASSFSLSGANVLTF. The CDR3 bases are TGTGCCAGCAGCTTTTCTCTCTCTGGGGCCAACGTCCTGACTTTC.

This clonotype has only a few counts. This sequence joins TRBV20-1 and TRBJ2-3; TRBD2 is a possible D gene (6 bases). The CDR3 runs to 15 residues. Germline CDR1 and CDR2: DFQATT and SNEGSKA (reference sequence). V gave up 2 bases and J gave up 5 bases, with 17 bases separating them. The CDR3 sequence is CSARPLQRAVDTQYF. CDR3 DNA sequence: TGCAGTGCTAGACCGCTTCAGCGGGCGGTAGATACGCAGTATTTT.

This rearrangement joins TRBV6-2 or TRBV6-3 to TRBJ1-2; D is uncertain. In germline, CDR1 is MNHEY, CDR2 SVGEGT. The CDR3 is 14 residues long. V lost 6 bases, J lost 4 bases, and 15 bases lay in between. CDR3 protein: CASRGDGEGYGYTF. The CDR3 DNA reads as TGTGCCAGCAGAGGCGACGGGGAAGGCTATGGCTACACCTTC.

This clonotype has more than one count but fewer than ten. The chain employs TRBV27 and TRBJ2-7; TRBD1 matches at 8 bases. Per the germline V gene, CDR1 is MNHEY and CDR2 is SMNVEV (reference sequence). The CDR3 has 15 residues. Unmatched junction bases numbered 6, after V lost 3 bases and J lost 2 bases. The chain's CDR3 is CASSFGQGIAYEQYF. CDR3 coding DNA: TGTGCCAGCAGTTTCGGACAGGGCATAGCCTACGAGCAGTACTTC.

This clonotype was picked up many times. V and J are TRBV6-2 or TRBV6-3 and TRBJ2-2, with 11 bases that match TRBD2. The CDR3 is made up of 17 amino acids. Germline V CDR1 and CDR2: MNHEY, SVGEGT. After removal of 2 bases from V and 7 bases from J, the junction contained 9 bases not matched to a gene. The CDR3 here is CASSYGLAGGNFGELFF. CDR3 bases: TGTGCCAGCAGTTACGGTCTAGCGGGAGGAAATTTCGGGGAGCTGTTTTTT.

The gene calls are TRBV19 and TRBJ1-5, with 8 bases matching TRBD1. The CDR3 covers 17 residues. With V trimmed by 4 bases and J by 1 base, 9 bases remained unmatched. Germline CDR1 LNHDA, CDR2 SQIVND (reference sequence). The CDR3 sequence: CASSTDRGGLSNQPQHF. The CDR3 DNA is TGTGCCAGTAGTACCGACAGGGGCGGGTTGAGCAATCAGCCCCAGCATTTT.

This clonotype has only a few counts. The V and J genes are TRBV6-1 and TRBJ1-1; unclear D gene. V lost 6 bases and J lost 1, with 12 bases in between. CDR3 length: 14 amino acids. CDR1 MNHNS and CDR2 SASEGT come from the germline V gene. The CDR3 sequence: CASSKGGWNTEAFF. DNA of the CDR3: TGTGCCAGCAGCAAAGGCGGGTGGAACACTGAAGCTTTCTTT.

Here the CDR3 reads CASSLDRPPEAAFF. The CDR3 region has the DNA TGTGCCAGCAGCTTAGATCGGCCACCAGAGGCAGCTTTCTTT. The rearrangement uses TRBV11-2 and TRBJ1-1; D is ambiguous. Germline CDR1 reads SGHAT; CDR2 reads FQNNGV. The V and J ends lost 0 bases and 10 bases respectively, with 15 bases between them. There are 14 residues in the CDR3. The whole variable domain, filled in from reference TRBV11-2 and TRBJ1-1, reads EAGVAQSPRYKIIEKRQSVAFWCNPISGHATLYWYQQILGQGPKLLIQFQNNGVVDDSQLPKDRFSAERLKGVDSTLKIQPAKLEDSAVYLCASSLDRPPEAAFFGQGTRLTVV.